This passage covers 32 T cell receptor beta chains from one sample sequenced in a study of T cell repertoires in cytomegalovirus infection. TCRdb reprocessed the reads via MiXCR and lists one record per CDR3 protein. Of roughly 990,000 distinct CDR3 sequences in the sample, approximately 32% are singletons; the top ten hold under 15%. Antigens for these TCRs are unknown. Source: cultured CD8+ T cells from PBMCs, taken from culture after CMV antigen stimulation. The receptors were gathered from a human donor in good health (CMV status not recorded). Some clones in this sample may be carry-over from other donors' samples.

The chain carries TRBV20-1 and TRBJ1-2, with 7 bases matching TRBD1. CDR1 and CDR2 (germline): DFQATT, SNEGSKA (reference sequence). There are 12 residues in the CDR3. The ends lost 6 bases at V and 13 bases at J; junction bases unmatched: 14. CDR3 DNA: TGCAGTGCAACAACCGGGACAGCCGCCGGCACCTTC. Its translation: CSATTGTAAGTF.

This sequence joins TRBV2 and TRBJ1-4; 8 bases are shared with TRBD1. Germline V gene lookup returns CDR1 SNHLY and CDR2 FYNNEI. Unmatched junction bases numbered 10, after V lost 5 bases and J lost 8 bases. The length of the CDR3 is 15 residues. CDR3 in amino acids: CASSPGQVGWEKLFF. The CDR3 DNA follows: TGTGCCAGCAGTCCGGGACAGGTCGGGTGGGAAAAACTGTTTTTT.

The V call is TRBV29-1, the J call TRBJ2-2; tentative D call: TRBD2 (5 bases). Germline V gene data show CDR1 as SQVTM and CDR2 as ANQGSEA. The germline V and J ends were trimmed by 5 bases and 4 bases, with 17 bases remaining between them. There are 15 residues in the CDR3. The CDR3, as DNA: TGCAGCGTTACCAACCGGGATCGATTCACCGGGGAGCTGTTTTTT. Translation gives CSVTNRDRFTGELFF.

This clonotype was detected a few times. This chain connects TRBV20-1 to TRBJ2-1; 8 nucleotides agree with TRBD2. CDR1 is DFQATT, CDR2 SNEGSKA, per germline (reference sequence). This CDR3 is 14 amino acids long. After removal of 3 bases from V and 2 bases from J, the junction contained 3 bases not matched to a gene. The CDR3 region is CSASPAGAYNEQFF. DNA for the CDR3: TGCAGTGCTAGTCCAGCGGGGGCCTACAATGAGCAGTTCTTC.

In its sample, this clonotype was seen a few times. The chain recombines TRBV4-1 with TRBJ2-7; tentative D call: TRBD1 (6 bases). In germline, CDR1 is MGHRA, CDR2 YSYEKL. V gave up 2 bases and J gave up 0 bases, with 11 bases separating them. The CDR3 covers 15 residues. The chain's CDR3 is CASSQPGASSYEQYF. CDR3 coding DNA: TGCGCCAGCAGCCAACCAGGGGCGAGCTCCTACGAGCAGTACTTC.

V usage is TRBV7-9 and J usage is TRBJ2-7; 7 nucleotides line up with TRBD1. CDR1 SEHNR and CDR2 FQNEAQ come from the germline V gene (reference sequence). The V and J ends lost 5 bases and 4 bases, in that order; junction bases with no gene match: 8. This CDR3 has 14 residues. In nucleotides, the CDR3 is TGTGCCAGCAGCATAACAGGGGCCGGGTACGAGCAGTACTTC. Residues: CASSITGAGYEQYF.

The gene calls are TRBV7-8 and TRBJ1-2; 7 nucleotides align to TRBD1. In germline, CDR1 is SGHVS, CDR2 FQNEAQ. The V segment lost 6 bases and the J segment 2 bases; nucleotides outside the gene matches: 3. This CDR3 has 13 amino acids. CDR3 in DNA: TGTGCCAGCAGTAAGGGGGCAAACTATGGCTACACCTTC. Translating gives CASSKGANYGYTF.

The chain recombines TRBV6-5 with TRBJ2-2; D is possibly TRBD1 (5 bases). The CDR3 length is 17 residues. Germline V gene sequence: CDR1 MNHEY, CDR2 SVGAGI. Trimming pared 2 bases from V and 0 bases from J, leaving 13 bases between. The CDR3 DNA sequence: TGTGCCAGCAGTTACGGGGCAAGGCAGGCGAACACCGGGGAGCTGTTTTTT. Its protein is CASSYGARQANTGELFF.

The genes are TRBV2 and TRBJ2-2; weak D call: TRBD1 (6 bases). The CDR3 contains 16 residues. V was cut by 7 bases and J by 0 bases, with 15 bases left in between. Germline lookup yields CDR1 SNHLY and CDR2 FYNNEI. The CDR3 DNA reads TGTGCCAGCAATGGCAAACCAGGGGCGAACACCGGGGAGCTGTTTTTT. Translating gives CASNGKPGANTGELFF.

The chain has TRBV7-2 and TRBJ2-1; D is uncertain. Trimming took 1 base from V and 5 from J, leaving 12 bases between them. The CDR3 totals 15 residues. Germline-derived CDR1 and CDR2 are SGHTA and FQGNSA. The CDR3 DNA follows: TGTGCCAGCAGCTTAGATGCGTGGGCCAACAATGAGCAGTTCTTC. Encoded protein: CASSLDAWANNEQFF.

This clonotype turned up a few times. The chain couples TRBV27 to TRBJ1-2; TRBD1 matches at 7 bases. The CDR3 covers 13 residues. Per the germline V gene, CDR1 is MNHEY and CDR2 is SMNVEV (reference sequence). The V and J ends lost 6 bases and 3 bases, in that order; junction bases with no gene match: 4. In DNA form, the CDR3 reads TGTGCCAGCAGCATTGACAGGGACTATGGCTACACCTTC. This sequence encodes CASSIDRDYGYTF.

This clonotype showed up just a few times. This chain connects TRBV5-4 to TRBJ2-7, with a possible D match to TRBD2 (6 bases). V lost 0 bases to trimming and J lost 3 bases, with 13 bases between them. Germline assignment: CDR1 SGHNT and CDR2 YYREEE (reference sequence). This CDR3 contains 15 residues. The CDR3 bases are TGTGCCAGCAGCTTGGTTGGGGGACTCTTCTACGAGCAGTACGTC. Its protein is CASSLVGGLFYEQYV.

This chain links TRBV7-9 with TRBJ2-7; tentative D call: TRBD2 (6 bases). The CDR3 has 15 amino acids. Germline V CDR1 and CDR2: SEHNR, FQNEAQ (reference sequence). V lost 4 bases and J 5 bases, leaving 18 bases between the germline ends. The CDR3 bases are TGTGCCAGCAGCTCCCTGGGGAGCGGGCGGGACGAGCAGTACTTC. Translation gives CASSSLGSGRDEQYF.

CDR3 sequence (DNA): TGCAGCGTTGAGAGGGTTGGAAATGAAAAACTGTTTTTT. It is translated as CSVERVGNEKLFF. This chain uses TRBV29-1 with TRBJ1-4; D not certain. The CDR3 is 13 residues long. V gave up 3 bases and J gave up 5 bases, with 10 bases separating them. Germline values: CDR1 SQVTM, CDR2 ANQGSEA.

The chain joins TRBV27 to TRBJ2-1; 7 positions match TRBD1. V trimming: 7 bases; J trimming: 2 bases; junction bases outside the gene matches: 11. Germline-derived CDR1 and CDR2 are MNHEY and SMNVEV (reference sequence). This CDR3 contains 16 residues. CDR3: CASKIGTASTYNEQFF. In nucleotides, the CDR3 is TGTGCCAGCAAGATCGGGACAGCCTCAACCTACAATGAGCAGTTCTTC.

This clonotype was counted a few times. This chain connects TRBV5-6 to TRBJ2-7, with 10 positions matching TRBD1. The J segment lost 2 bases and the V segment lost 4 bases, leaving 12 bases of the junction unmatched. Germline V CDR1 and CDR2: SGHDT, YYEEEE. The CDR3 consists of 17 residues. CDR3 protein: CASSPGVGQGLTYEQYV. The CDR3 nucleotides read TGTGCCAGCAGCCCAGGTGTGGGACAGGGGCTCACCTACGAGCAGTACGTC.

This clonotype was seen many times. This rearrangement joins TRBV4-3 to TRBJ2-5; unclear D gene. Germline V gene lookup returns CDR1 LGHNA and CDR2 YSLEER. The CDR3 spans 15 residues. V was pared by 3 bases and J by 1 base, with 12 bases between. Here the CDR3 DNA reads TGCGCCAGCAGCCAGGTTGGACGGCTCCAAGAGACCCAGTACTTC. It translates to CASSQVGRLQETQYF.

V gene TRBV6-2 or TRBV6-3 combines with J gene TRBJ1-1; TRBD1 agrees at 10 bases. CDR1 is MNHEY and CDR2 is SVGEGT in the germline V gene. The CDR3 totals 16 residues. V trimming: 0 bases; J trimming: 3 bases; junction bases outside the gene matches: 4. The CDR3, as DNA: TGTGCCAGCAGTTACTCGAGAGGACAGGGGGACACTGAAGCTTTCTTT. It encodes CASSYSRGQGDTEAFF.

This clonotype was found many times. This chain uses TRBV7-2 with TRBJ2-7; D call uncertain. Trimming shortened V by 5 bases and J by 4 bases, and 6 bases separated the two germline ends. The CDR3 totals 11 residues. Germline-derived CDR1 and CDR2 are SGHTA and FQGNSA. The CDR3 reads CASSTPYEQYF. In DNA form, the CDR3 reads TGTGCCAGCAGCACCCCTTACGAGCAGTACTTC.

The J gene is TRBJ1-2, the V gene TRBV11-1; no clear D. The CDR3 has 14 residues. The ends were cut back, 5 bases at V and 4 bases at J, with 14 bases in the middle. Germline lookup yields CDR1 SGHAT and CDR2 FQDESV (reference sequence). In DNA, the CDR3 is TGTGCCAGCAGCCCAGGACCACTTATCTATGGCTACACCTTC. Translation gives CASSPGPLIYGYTF.

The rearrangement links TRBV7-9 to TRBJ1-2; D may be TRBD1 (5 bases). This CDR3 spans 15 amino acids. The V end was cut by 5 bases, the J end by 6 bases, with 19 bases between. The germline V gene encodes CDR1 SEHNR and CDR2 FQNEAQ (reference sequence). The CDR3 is CASSPPWGDPHGYTF. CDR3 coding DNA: TGTGCCAGCAGCCCGCCGTGGGGGGACCCACATGGCTACACCTTC.

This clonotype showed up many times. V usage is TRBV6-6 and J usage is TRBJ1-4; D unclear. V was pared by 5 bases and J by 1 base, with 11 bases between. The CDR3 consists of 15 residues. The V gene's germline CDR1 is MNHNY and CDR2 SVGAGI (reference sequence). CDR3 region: CASSPYGVTNEKLFF. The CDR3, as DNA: TGTGCCAGCAGTCCCTACGGGGTAACTAATGAAAAACTGTTTTTT.

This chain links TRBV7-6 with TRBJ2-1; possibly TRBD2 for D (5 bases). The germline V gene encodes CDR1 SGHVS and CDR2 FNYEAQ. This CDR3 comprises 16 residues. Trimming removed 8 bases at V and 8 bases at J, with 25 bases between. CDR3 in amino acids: CASSDRGKVLRDEQFF. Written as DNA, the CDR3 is TGTGCCAGCTCCGACCGAGGGAAGGTACTACGCGATGAGCAGTTCTTC.

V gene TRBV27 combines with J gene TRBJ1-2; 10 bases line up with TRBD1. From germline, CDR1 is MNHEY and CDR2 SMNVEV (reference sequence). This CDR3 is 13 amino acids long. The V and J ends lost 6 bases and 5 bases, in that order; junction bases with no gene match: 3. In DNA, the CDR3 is TGTGCCAGCAGGCCGGGACAGGGGTATGGCTACACCTTC. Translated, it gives CASRPGQGYGYTF.

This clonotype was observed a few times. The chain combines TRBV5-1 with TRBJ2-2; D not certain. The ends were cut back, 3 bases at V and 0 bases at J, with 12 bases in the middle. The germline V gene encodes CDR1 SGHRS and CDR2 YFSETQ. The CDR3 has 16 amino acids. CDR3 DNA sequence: TGCGCCAGCAGCTACTACAGAGGATCGAACACCGGGGAGCTGTTTTTT. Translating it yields CASSYYRGSNTGELFF. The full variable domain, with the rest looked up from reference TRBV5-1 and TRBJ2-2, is KAGVTQTPRYLIKTRGQQVTLSCSPISGHRSVSWYQQTPGQGLQFLFEYFSETQRNKGNFPGRFSGRQFSNSRSEMNVSTLELGDSALYLCASSYYRGSNTGELFFGEGSRLTVL.

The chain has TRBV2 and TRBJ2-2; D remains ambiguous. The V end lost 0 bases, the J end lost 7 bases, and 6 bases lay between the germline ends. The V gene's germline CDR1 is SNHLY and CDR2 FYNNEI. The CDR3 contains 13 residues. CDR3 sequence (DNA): TGTGCCAGCAGTGAAGCCCTAAACGGGGAGCTGTTTTTT. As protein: CASSEALNGELFF.

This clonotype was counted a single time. The CDR3 DNA is TGTGCCAGTAGTACAGGGCAACGCAATCAGCCCCAGCATTTT. This encodes CASSTGQRNQPQHF. The gene calls are TRBV19 and TRBJ1-5, with D possibly being TRBD1 (5 bases). The CDR3 consists of 14 residues. Germline CDR1 LNHDA, CDR2 SQIVND (reference sequence). Between the trimmed V and J ends, which lost 4 bases and 2 bases, there was a span of 9 bases.

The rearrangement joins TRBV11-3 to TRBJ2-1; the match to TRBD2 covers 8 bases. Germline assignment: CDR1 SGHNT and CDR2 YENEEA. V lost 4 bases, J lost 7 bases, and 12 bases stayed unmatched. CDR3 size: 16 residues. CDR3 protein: CASSSGSGGGRNEQFF. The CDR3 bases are TGTGCCAGCAGCTCAGGCTCAGGCGGGGGGAGGAATGAGCAGTTCTTC.

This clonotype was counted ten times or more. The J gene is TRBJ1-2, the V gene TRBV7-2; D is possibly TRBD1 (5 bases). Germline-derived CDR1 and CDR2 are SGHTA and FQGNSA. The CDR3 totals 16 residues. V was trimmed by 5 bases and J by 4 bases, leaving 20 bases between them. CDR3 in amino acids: CASSPAGTLSRYGYTF. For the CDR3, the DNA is TGTGCCAGCAGCCCCGCCGGGACCCTCAGCCGCTATGGCTACACCTTC.

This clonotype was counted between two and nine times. As DNA, the CDR3 is TGTGCCATCAGGGTAGGGGCAGGGCAGCCCCAGCATTTT. Residues: CAIRVGAGQPQHF. The chain carries TRBV10-3 and TRBJ1-5; possible D gene TRBD1, 5 bases. Germline values: CDR1 ENHRY, CDR2 SYGVKD. With 6 bases removed from V and 7 bases from J, the gap between germline ends came to 13 bases. This CDR3 is 13 amino acids long.

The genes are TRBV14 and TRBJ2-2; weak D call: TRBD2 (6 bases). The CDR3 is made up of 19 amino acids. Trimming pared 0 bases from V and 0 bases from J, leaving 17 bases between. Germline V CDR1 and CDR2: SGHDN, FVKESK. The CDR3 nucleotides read TGTGCCAGCAGCCAAGATCGGCGTAGAGGGAGGTCGAACACCGGGGAGCTGTTTTTT. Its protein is CASSQDRRRGRSNTGELFF.

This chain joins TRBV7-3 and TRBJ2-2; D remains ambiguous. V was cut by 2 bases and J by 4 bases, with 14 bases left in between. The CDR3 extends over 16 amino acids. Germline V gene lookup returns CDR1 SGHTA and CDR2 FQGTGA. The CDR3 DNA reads TGTGCCAGCAGCTTAGTAGGTCTAGATGGCACCGGGGAGCTGTTTTTT. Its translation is CASSLVGLDGTGELFF. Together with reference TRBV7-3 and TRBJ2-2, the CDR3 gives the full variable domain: GAGVSQTPSNKVTEKGKYVELRCDPISGHTALYWYRQSLGQGPEFLIYFQGTGAADDSGLPNDRFFAVRPEGSVSTLKIQRTERGDSAVYLCASSLVGLDGTGELFFGEGSRLTVL.